These 30 T cell receptor beta chains originate from one sample sequenced in a study of blood T cell repertoires in COVID-19. TCRdb's copy holds only in-frame clones and misses some; the assay was immunoSEQ multiplex PCR. The sample consists of 200,000 to 250,000 clones, 80% to 85% of them appearing once. Sequencing was carried out using peripheral blood. These receptors were obtained from a young woman who had recovered from COVID-19.

The CDR3 DNA is TGTGCCAGCAGCTTGATGGGGCTTGGTCAGCCCCAGCATTTT. Protein: CASSLMGLGQPQHF. This chain joins TRBV5-6 and TRBJ1-5; D is possibly TRBD1 (5 bases). CDR3 length: 14 residues. In germline, CDR1 is SGHDT, CDR2 YYEEEE. Trimming removed 1 base from V and 6 bases from J, with 11 bases in between.

The chain uses TRBV2 and TRBJ1-4; 8 bases match TRBD1. Trimming at V came to 6 bases and at J to 4 bases, leaving 7 bases not matched to a gene. The CDR3 sequence is 15 residues long. Germline V gives CDR1 SNHLY, CDR2 FYNNEI. DNA for the CDR3: TGTGCCAGCAGACGATGGACAGGGAATAATGAAAAACTGTTTTTT. This codes for CASRRWTGNNEKLFF.

The V call is TRBV5-4, the J call TRBJ2-2; D may be TRBD1 (5 bases). Between the trimmed V and J ends, which lost 4 bases and 0 bases, there was a span of 19 bases. CDR3 length equals 18 residues. The germline V gene has CDR1 SGHNT and CDR2 YYREEE (reference sequence). The CDR3 bases are TGTGCCAGCAGCGACGTACATTCACAGGTGCCGAACACCGGGGAGCTGTTTTTT. Its protein is CASSDVHSQVPNTGELFF.

The chain carries TRBV11-2 and TRBJ2-7; the D gene is possibly TRBD1 (5 bases). Germline assignment: CDR1 SGHAT and CDR2 FQNNGV. Trimming left V 0 bases short and J 7 bases short, with 10 bases between. The length of the CDR3 is 13 residues. This chain's CDR3 is CASSLDRVGEQYF. In DNA, the CDR3 is TGTGCCAGCAGCTTAGACAGGGTAGGGGAGCAGTACTTC.

This clone was counted a few times. The genes are TRBV11-2 and TRBJ2-2, with a tentative D call TRBD2 (5 bases). This CDR3 is 14 amino acids long. V was trimmed by 4 bases and J by 5 bases, leaving 11 bases between them. Germline CDR1 reads SGHAT; CDR2 reads FQNNGV. CDR3 bases: TGTGCCAGCAGCTCAAACACGGGGACCGGGGAGCTGTTTTTT. Protein product: CASSSNTGTGELFF.

The rearrangement uses TRBV18 and TRBJ1-5, with D hard to call. Per germline, CDR1 KGHSH and CDR2 LQKENI. The CDR3 spans 12 residues. Trimming removed 3 bases from V and 7 bases from J, with 7 bases in between. CDR3 bases: TGTGCCAGCTCACCGGGCGAGCAGCCCCAGCATTTT. Translating it yields CASSPGEQPQHF.

This clone has just one count. The rearrangement joins TRBV7-3 to TRBJ2-3; 7 bases are shared with TRBD2. There are 13 residues in the CDR3. The junction had 3 bases not matched to a gene; V was cut back by 5 bases and J by 4 bases. Germline V gives CDR1 SGHTA, CDR2 FQGTGA. As DNA, the CDR3 is TGTGCCAGCAGCACTACTAGCGCAGATACGCAGTATTTT. This sequence encodes CASSTTSADTQYF.

V and J are TRBV19 and TRBJ1-1; D perhaps matches TRBD1 (6 bases). Trimming removed 1 base from V and 7 bases from J, with 7 bases in between. CDR1 is LNHDA and CDR2 is SQIVND in the germline V gene (reference sequence). The CDR3 spans 12 residues. The CDR3: CASSIGGHEAFF. The DNA of the CDR3 is TGTGCCAGTAGTATAGGGGGACATGAAGCTTTCTTT.

As to this clone: The junction and the germline gene differ at one end; a read error may be behind it. This chain uses TRBV19 with TRBJ1-2; D possibly corresponds to TRBD1 (6 bases). The CDR3 extends over 14 amino acids. From germline, CDR1 is LNHDA and CDR2 SQIVND (reference sequence). The CDR3 DNA reads TGTGCCAGTAATATAAACAGGGTCAATGGAGGCTACACCTTC. Encoded protein: CASNINRVNGGYTF.

The rearrangement joins TRBV19 to TRBJ1-2, with 8 positions matching TRBD1. The ends lost 3 bases at V and 13 bases at J; junction bases unmatched: 10. CDR1 and CDR2 (germline): LNHDA, SQIVND (reference sequence). The CDR3 totals 13 residues. This chain's CDR3 is CASSMPGQGFVTF. The CDR3 DNA follows: TGTGCCAGTAGTATGCCCGGACAGGGTTTCGTCACCTTC.

The genes are TRBV9 and TRBJ2-1; D is possibly TRBD1 (6 bases). This CDR3 has 13 residues. V lost 3 bases to trimming and J lost 6 bases, with 10 bases between them. Per germline, CDR1 SGDLS and CDR2 YYNGEE. The CDR3, as DNA: TGTGCCAGCAGCGGTGGGGGCGTCAATGAGCAGTTCTTC. Translation: CASSGGGVNEQFF. The full variable domain, completed using reference TRBV9 and TRBJ2-1, is DSGVTQTPKHLITATGQRVTLRCSPRSGDLSVYWYQQSLDQGLQFLIQYYNGEERAKGNILERFSAQQFPDLHSELNLSSLELGDSALYFCASSGGGVNEQFFGPGTRLTVL.

The rearrangement links TRBV11-3 to TRBJ2-7; 8 bases are shared with TRBD1. V lost 0 bases, J lost 2 bases, and 3 bases stayed unmatched. The germline V gene has CDR1 SGHNT and CDR2 YENEEA. The CDR3 spans 15 residues. CDR3 nucleotide sequence: TGTGCCAGCAGCTTAGATCGGGACAGGCCCTACGAGCAGTACTTC. As protein: CASSLDRDRPYEQYF.

The chain couples TRBV6-1 to TRBJ2-7; TRBD1 matches at 8 bases. The CDR3 consists of 15 residues. Losses at the gene ends were 3 bases for V and 4 bases for J; bases not matched to a gene: 8. Germline lookup yields CDR1 MNHNS and CDR2 SASEGT. Here the CDR3 DNA reads TGTGCCAGCAGTGAGGTTACAGGGGGTGTTTACGAGCAGTACTTC. As protein: CASSEVTGGVYEQYF.

The chain combines TRBV5-1 with TRBJ2-7; possibly TRBD1 for D (5 bases). Trimming removed 4 bases from V and 1 base from J, with 9 bases in between. The CDR3 loop spans 13 amino acids. CDR1 and CDR2 from the germline V gene are SGHRS and YFSETQ. Written as DNA, the CDR3 is TGCGCCAGCAGCGTGGACACATCCTACGAGCAGTACTTC. Translation: CASSVDTSYEQYF.

CDR3 sequence reads: CASSPQGQGNQPQHF. CDR3 coding DNA: TGTGCCAGCAGTCCACAGGGACAGGGCAATCAGCCCCAGCATTTT. The chain uses TRBV28 and TRBJ1-5; 8 bases match TRBD1. Unmatched junction bases numbered 5, after V lost 5 bases and J lost 2 bases. CDR3 size: 15 residues. The germline CDR1 and CDR2 sequences are MDHEN and SYDVKM.

A few counts support this clone. V gene TRBV5-6 combines with J gene TRBJ1-1; no firm D call. Trimming removed 0 bases at V and 2 bases at J, with 8 bases between. In germline, CDR1 is SGHDT, CDR2 YYEEEE. The CDR3 covers 14 residues. CDR3 protein: CASSLGLRNTEAFF. In nucleotides, the CDR3 is TGTGCCAGCAGCTTGGGACTGCGAAACACTGAAGCTTTCTTT.

This clone is a singleton in its sample. V and J are TRBV11-3 and TRBJ2-3; D is undetermined. V was shortened by 4 bases and J by 0 bases, with 14 bases between the two germline ends. This CDR3 has 16 residues. CDR1 SGHNT and CDR2 YENEEA come from the germline V gene. CDR3 sequence (DNA): TGTGCCAGCAGCTCGTCGGGTGCTCTCAGCACAGATACGCAGTATTTT. Its protein is CASSSSGALSTDTQYF.

The gene calls are TRBV20-1 and TRBJ1-1; possibly TRBD1 for D (5 bases). Germline V lookup: CDR1 DFQATT, CDR2 SNEGSKA (reference sequence). The CDR3 loop spans 11 amino acids. The germline V and J ends were trimmed by 5 bases and 1 base, with 5 bases remaining between them. For the CDR3, the DNA is TGCAGTGCTGACAGGAACACTGAAGCTTTCTTT. Its protein product is CSADRNTEAFF.

The chain couples TRBV28 to TRBJ1-2; D not certain. The CDR3 has 14 residues. Germline V gives CDR1 MDHEN, CDR2 SYDVKM. The V gene lost 3 bases and the J gene lost 3 bases, with 11 bases spanning the gap. The CDR3 coding sequence is TGTGCCAGCAGTTTGGTTACAGCCTACTATGGCTACACCTTC. Translated: CASSLVTAYYGYTF.

The chain carries TRBV10-1 and TRBJ2-7, with a weak D call TRBD1 (5 bases). The V and J ends lost 2 bases and 5 bases respectively, with 16 bases between them. Germline V lookup: CDR1 WNHNN, CDR2 SYGVQD (reference sequence). The length of the CDR3 is 15 residues. The CDR3 DNA reads as TGCGCCAGCAGTGAGGACAGTCCCACGATGGACGAGCAGTACTTC. This codes for CASSEDSPTMDEQYF.

This clone was observed a few times. The chain couples TRBV7-9 to TRBJ2-7; D might be TRBD1 (5 bases). V lost 8 bases and J lost 2, with 16 bases in between. This CDR3 has 14 residues. Germline values: CDR1 SEHNR, CDR2 FQNEAQ (reference sequence). The CDR3 is CASRSPGPPYEQYF. The CDR3 DNA reads as TGTGCCAGCCGCAGTCCAGGGCCCCCCTACGAGCAGTACTTC.

The V and J genes are TRBV27 and TRBJ2-7; 7 bases align to TRBD2. Germline CDR1 and CDR2: MNHEY and SMNVEV (reference sequence). J was trimmed by 4 bases and V by 6 bases; bases with no gene match: 9. CDR3 length equals 14 residues. In DNA form, the CDR3 reads TGTGCCAGCAGGCAGCGGGGCTCTTGGTACGAGCAGTACTTC. Its protein product is CASRQRGSWYEQYF.

The CDR3 protein is CASRGGGTSNQPQHF. DNA for the CDR3: TGTGCCAGCAGAGGGGGGGGTACAAGCAATCAGCCCCAGCATTTT. The chain links TRBV28 to TRBJ1-5, with D perhaps matching TRBD1 (6 bases). The CDR3 is made up of 15 amino acids. V lost 6 bases to trimming and J lost 1 base, with 13 bases between them. In germline, CDR1 is MDHEN, CDR2 SYDVKM.

The gene calls are TRBV23-1 and TRBJ2-5, with 7 bases aligning to TRBD1. TRBV23-1 is labeled an ORF, and its function is uncertain. Trimming removed 4 bases from V and 4 bases from J; junction bases left unmatched: 9. The CDR3 sequence is 15 residues long. CDR3 coding DNA: TGCGCCAGCAGTCCTCCCATGACAGGGACAGAGACCCAGTACTTC. This sequence encodes CASSPPMTGTETQYF.

The chain recombines TRBV28 with TRBJ2-5, with 8 bases matching TRBD1. With 3 bases clipped from V and 5 bases from J, the junction kept 8 bases outside the gene matches. There are 15 residues in the CDR3. CDR1 MDHEN and CDR2 SYDVKM come from the germline V gene. The CDR3 DNA sequence: TGTGCCAGCAGTTTGAGGACAGGGTTGTCGGAGACCCAGTACTTC. Amino acid sequence: CASSLRTGLSETQYF.

The V call is TRBV6-6, the J call TRBJ2-3, with D tentatively TRBD1 (6 bases). There are 12 residues in the CDR3. CDR1 MNHNY and CDR2 SVGAGI come from the germline V gene (reference sequence). The CDR3 bases are TGTGCGGGGGCCGATAGCACAGATACGCAGTATTTT. Residues: CAGADSTDTQYF.

The chain uses TRBV27 and TRBJ2-1; TRBD2 might be the D (6 bases). This CDR3 contains 21 residues. V lost 10 bases and J lost 0, with 34 bases in between. CDR1 and CDR2 from the germline V gene are MNHEY and SMNVEV (reference sequence). CDR3 in DNA: TGTGCCACCGAAGGCCTACTCGGAACTAGCCCAGGATCTAGCTCCTACAATGAGCAGTTCTTC. Protein: CATEGLLGTSPGSSSYNEQFF.

J is TRBJ2-7 and V is TRBV11-2; D remains unclear. The V and J ends lost 1 base and 3 bases respectively, with 7 bases between them. The CDR3 is 13 amino acids. CDR1 SGHAT and CDR2 FQNNGV come from the germline V gene. CDR3 in DNA: TGTGCCAGCAGCTTAGCCCCTATCTACGAGCAGTACTTC. It codes for CASSLAPIYEQYF.

The chain uses TRBV6-5 and TRBJ1-4; TRBD1 matches 8 bases. Germline CDR1 reads MNHEY; CDR2 reads SVGAGI. V lost 6 bases and J lost 3; bases outside the gene matches: 6. The CDR3 runs to 15 residues. The CDR3: CASSYDRGPNEKLFF. CDR3 coding DNA: TGTGCCAGCAGCTACGACAGGGGTCCTAATGAAAAACTGTTTTTT.

The rearrangement joins TRBV28 to TRBJ2-7, with 11 nucleotides matching TRBD1. V shed 6 bases, J shed 2 bases, and the junction held 9 bases outside the gene matches. Germline CDR1 MDHEN, CDR2 SYDVKM. This CDR3 has 16 amino acids. The CDR3, as DNA: TGTGCCAGCAGCCCTGACAGGACAGGGGGCACCTACGAGCAGTACTTC. Amino acids: CASSPDRTGGTYEQYF. Full variable domain (remainder filled in from reference TRBV28 and TRBJ2-7): DVKVTQSSRYLVKRTGEKVFLECVQDMDHENMFWYRQDPGLGLRLIYFSYDVKMKEKGDIPEGYSVSREKKERFSLILESASTNQTSMYLCASSPDRTGGTYEQYFGPGTRLTVT.